This T cell receptor (beta chain) appears in the sequencing data of a study of early T cells in non-severe SARS-CoV-2 infection. Study-wide background: Chains stayed unpaired after sequencing of bulk RNA from unsorted whole blood. Findings and caveats of the study: Anti-spike CD8 responses were favored in VDJdb matching, and private and CD4 specificities were missed.

Unmatched junction bases numbered 6, after V lost 3 bases and J lost 6 bases. The CDR3 length is 14 residues. Germline V gives CDR1 SGHAT, CDR2 FQNNGV. This clonotype was counted a few times. Its matching antigen is unknown. Individual cDNA molecules carried attached unique molecular identifiers. MiXCR, applied by TCRdb to the 5' RACE reads, yields one record per CDR3 protein. The repertoire holds about 52,000 distinct CDR3 sequences, with 8% to 13% as singletons. The specimen was whole blood. This chain connects TRBV11-2 to TRBJ2-3; the match to TRBD2 covers 7 bases. The TCR sequence derives from an adult who was a healthcare worker with PCR-confirmed SARS-CoV-2 infection or an uninfected control (not recorded which). CDR3 bases: TGTGCCAGCAGCTTGGGCTCACTAGCGGATACGCAGTATTTT. This codes for CASSLGSLADTQYF.